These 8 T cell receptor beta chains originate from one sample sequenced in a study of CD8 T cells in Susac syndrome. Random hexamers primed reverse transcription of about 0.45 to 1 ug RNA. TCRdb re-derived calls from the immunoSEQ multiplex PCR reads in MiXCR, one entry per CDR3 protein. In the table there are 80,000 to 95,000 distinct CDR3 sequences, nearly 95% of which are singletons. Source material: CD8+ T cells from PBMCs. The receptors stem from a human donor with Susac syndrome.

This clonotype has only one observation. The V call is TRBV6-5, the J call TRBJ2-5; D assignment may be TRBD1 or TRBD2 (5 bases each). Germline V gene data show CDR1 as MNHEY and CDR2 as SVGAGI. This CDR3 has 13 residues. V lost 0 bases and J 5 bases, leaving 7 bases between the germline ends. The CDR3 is CASSYSGEETQYF. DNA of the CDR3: TGTGCCAGCAGTTACTCAGGGGAGGAGACCCAGTACTTC.

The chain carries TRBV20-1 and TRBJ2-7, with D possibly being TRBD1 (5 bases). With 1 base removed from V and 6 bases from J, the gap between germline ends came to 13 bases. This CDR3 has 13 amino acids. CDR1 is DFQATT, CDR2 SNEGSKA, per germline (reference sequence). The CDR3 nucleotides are TGCAGTGCTAGAGGGGCAACAGGAGTCGAGCAGTACTTC. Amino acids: CSARGATGVEQYF.

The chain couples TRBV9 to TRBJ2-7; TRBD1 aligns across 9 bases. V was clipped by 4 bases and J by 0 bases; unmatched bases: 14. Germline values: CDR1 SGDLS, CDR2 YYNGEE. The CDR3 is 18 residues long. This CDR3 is CASSHPRTGDRSSYEQYF. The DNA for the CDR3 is TGTGCCAGCAGCCATCCCAGGACAGGGGACAGGAGCTCCTACGAGCAGTACTTC.

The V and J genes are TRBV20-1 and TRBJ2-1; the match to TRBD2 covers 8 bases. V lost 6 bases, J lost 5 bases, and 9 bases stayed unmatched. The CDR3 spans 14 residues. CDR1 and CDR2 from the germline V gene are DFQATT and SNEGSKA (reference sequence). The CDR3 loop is CSALTSGEDNEQFF. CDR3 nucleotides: TGCAGTGCACTAACTAGCGGTGAGGACAATGAGCAGTTCTTC.

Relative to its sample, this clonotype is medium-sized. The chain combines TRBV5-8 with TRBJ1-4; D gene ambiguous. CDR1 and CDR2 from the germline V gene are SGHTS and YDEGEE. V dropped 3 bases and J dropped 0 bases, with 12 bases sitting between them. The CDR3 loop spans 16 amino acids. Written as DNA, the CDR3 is TGTGCCAGCAGCTCGGATTGGAGCACAACTAATGAAAAACTGTTTTTT. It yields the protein CASSSDWSTTNEKLFF.

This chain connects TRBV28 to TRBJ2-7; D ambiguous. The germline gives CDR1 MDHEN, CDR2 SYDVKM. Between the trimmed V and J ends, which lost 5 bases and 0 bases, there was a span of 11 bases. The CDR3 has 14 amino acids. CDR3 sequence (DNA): TGTGCCAGCAGTCCACCGGCTAGCTCCTACGAGCAGTACTTC. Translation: CASSPPASSYEQYF.

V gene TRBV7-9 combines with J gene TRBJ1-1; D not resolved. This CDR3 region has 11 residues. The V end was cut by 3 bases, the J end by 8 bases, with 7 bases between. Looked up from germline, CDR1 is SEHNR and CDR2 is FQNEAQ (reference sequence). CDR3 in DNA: TGTGCCAGCAGCTTGAGCCAAGAAGCTTTCTTT. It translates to CASSLSQEAFF.

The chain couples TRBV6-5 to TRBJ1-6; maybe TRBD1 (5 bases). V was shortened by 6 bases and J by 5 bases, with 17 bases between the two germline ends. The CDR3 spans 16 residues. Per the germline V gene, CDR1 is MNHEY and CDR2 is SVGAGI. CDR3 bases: TGTGCCAGCAGCTTAATCCAGGGAATAGATAATTCACCCCTCCACTTT. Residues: CASSLIQGIDNSPLHF.